Listed here are 31 T cell receptor beta chains from one sample, sequenced in a study of Graves' ophthalmopathy and Graves' hyperthyroidism. Transcripts of RNA were the source for amplifying TCR beta CDR3 regions. RT-PCR in the first round used HTBI primers; a second-round multiplex PCR followed. A single record per CDR3 protein comes from TCRdb applying MiXCR to the multiplex PCR reads. This table has hundreds of thousands of distinct CDR3 sequences, about 20% appearing once. The sequencing input was peripheral blood. These receptors came from a young woman with stable Graves' hyperthyroidism. Some clones in this sample may be carry-over from other donors' samples.

The V call is TRBV30, the J call TRBJ2-6; unclear D gene. V lost 3 bases, J lost 2 bases, and 5 bases lay in between. The length of the CDR3 is 13 residues. Per germline, CDR1 GTSNPN and CDR2 SVGIG (reference sequence). The CDR3 sequence: CAWRGTGANVLTF. CDR3 sequence (DNA): TGTGCCTGGAGAGGGACTGGGGCCAACGTCCTGACTTTC. Full variable domain (remainder filled in from reference TRBV30 and TRBJ2-6): SQTIHQWPATLVQPVGSPLSLECTVEGTSNPNLYWYRQAAGRGLQLLFYSVGIGQISSEVPQNLSASRPQDRQFILSSKKLLLSDSGFYLCAWRGTGANVLTFGAGSRLTVL.

The V call is TRBV6-5, the J call TRBJ1-1; no clear D gene. V lost 2 bases to trimming and J lost 0 bases, with 7 bases between them. Germline V lookup: CDR1 MNHEY, CDR2 SVGAGI. The CDR3 is 14 residues long. CDR3 bases: TGTGCCAGCAGTTACGAGTTGATGAACACTGAAGCTTTCTTT. Encoded protein: CASSYELMNTEAFF.

The J gene is TRBJ1-1, the V gene TRBV12-3 or TRBV12-4; D is unresolved. The CDR3 loop spans 12 amino acids. The germline V and J ends were trimmed by 6 bases and 6 bases, with 11 bases remaining between them. The CDR3 sequence is CASRIIEPEAFF. The CDR3 DNA follows: TGTGCCAGCAGAATCATAGAGCCTGAAGCTTTCTTT.

This clonotype has more than one count but fewer than ten. The chain employs TRBV20-1 and TRBJ2-7; 14 nucleotides align to TRBD2. The CDR3 covers 15 residues. Per germline, CDR1 DFQATT and CDR2 SNEGSKA (reference sequence). After removal of 2 bases from V and 3 bases from J, the junction contained 3 bases not matched to a gene. In nucleotides, the CDR3 is TGCAGTGCTAGAAGACTAGCGGGGGGGCGCTACGAGCAGTACTTC. This gives the protein CSARRLAGGRYEQYF.

This clonotype was counted a few times. This sequence joins TRBV15 and TRBJ2-2; 13 bases line up with TRBD2. The V segment lost 6 bases and the J segment 3 bases; nucleotides outside the gene matches: 13. In germline, CDR1 is LNHNV, CDR2 YYDKDF (reference sequence). This CDR3 has 19 residues. The chain's CDR3 is CATSSTILAGGQDTGELFF. CDR3 bases: TGTGCCACCAGTTCGACCATACTAGCGGGGGGGCAGGACACCGGGGAGCTGTTTTTT.

This clonotype has just one count. This sequence joins TRBV28 and TRBJ1-5, with D unresolved. Germline V CDR1 and CDR2: MDHEN, SYDVKM. The CDR3 is 13 residues long. Between the trimmed V and J ends, which lost 4 bases and 3 bases, there was a span of 7 bases. The CDR3 DNA is TGTGCCAGCAGTTCAGCGGCCAATCAGCCCCAGCATTTT. It is translated as CASSSAANQPQHF.

This clonotype was detected many times. The chain recombines TRBV12-3 or TRBV12-4 with TRBJ1-6, with 8 bases matching TRBD1. This CDR3 is 17 amino acids long. The V gene end was trimmed by 6 bases and the J gene end by 5 bases; junction bases not matched to a gene: 12. This CDR3 is CASSLGTGFYDNSPLHF. The CDR3 region has the DNA TGTGCCAGCAGCCTAGGGACAGGTTTTTACGATAATTCACCCCTCCACTTT.

The chain carries TRBV12-3 or TRBV12-4 and TRBJ1-5; D is undetermined. V lost 6 bases to trimming and J lost 4 bases, with 13 bases between them. This CDR3 comprises 14 residues. The CDR3 reads CASRDVRGNQPQHF. CDR3 in DNA: TGTGCCAGCAGGGATGTCCGGGGTAATCAGCCCCAGCATTTT.

This clonotype was seen at least ten times. The chain couples TRBV6-5 to TRBJ2-7; D remains ambiguous. Trimming took 2 bases from V and 1 from J, leaving 15 bases between them. This CDR3 has 16 residues. Germline loops: CDR1 MNHEY, CDR2 SVGAGI. The CDR3 DNA reads as TGTGCCAGCAGTTACCAGGCGAGCGCCTCATCCTACGAGCAGTACTTC. It codes for CASSYQASASSYEQYF.

V gene TRBV12-3 or TRBV12-4 combines with J gene TRBJ1-2; no clear D gene. The CDR3 has 15 residues. V was shortened by 3 bases and J by 3 bases, with 14 bases between the two germline ends. The CDR3 loop is CASSFGEMADYGYTF. DNA for the CDR3: TGTGCCAGCAGTTTCGGGGAGATGGCGGACTATGGCTACACCTTC.

The CDR3 here is CASSRLPGQVSYEQYF. In DNA form, the CDR3 reads TGTGCCAGCAGCCGCCTCCCGGGACAGGTCTCCTACGAGCAGTACTTC. J is TRBJ2-7 and V is TRBV11-1, with TRBD1 matching 8 bases. J gave up 0 bases and V 5 bases, and 9 bases lay outside the gene matches. The CDR3 consists of 16 residues. Germline assignment: CDR1 SGHAT and CDR2 FQDESV (reference sequence).

At least ten counts were recorded for this clonotype. This sequence joins TRBV7-9 and TRBJ2-5; D assignment may be TRBD1 or TRBD2 (5 bases each). V was shortened by 5 bases and J by 5 bases, with 15 bases between the two germline ends. CDR1 SEHNR and CDR2 FQNEAQ come from the germline V gene (reference sequence). The CDR3 runs 14 residues. The CDR3 bases are TGTGCCAGCAGCCCTACCGGGACCGCGGAGACCCAGTACTTC. Translation gives CASSPTGTAETQYF.

This clonotype was seen ten or more times. The V call is TRBV7-2, the J call TRBJ1-2; D unresolved. The CDR3 consists of 15 residues. With 1 base removed from V and 4 bases from J, the gap between germline ends came to 13 bases. Germline loops: CDR1 SGHTA, CDR2 FQGNSA. The CDR3 spells CASSLGGKPRYGYTF. DNA of the CDR3: TGTGCCAGCAGCTTAGGGGGAAAACCCCGCTATGGCTACACCTTC.

CDR3 DNA sequence: TGTGCCTGGAGCGTGAATCCTTTCTACGAGCAGTACTTC. Translating it yields CAWSVNPFYEQYF. The gene calls are TRBV30 and TRBJ2-7; D uncertain. This CDR3 has 13 amino acids. Germline V lookup: CDR1 GTSNPN, CDR2 SVGIG (reference sequence). The V end was cut by 3 bases, the J end by 3 bases, with 12 bases between.

This clonotype appeared many times. The genes are TRBV6-2 or TRBV6-3 and TRBJ1-3; D call uncertain. Trimming cost V 6 bases and J 2 bases, with 8 bases left between them. Germline V gene data show CDR1 as MNHEY and CDR2 as SVGEGT. CDR3 length equals 13 residues. Here the CDR3 reads CASRPAAGNTIYF. CDR3 sequence (DNA): TGTGCCAGCAGGCCCGCGGCTGGAAACACCATATATTTT.

This clonotype was seen a handful of times. The chain recombines TRBV5-5 with TRBJ2-5; D is perhaps TRBD1 (5 bases). Trimming stripped 1 base from V and 2 bases from J, with 9 bases between. The length of the CDR3 is 14 residues. The germline V gene encodes CDR1 SGHKS and CDR2 YYEKEE (reference sequence). CDR3 nucleotide sequence: TGTGCCAGCAGCTTGCTCTCAGGGCAAGAGACCCAGTACTTC. This sequence encodes CASSLLSGQETQYF. The variable domain in full, with the rest retrieved from reference TRBV5-5 and TRBJ2-5, is DAGVTQSPTHLIKTRGQQVTLRCSPISGHKSVSWYQQVLGQGPQFIFQYYEKEERGRGNFPDRFSARQFPNYSSELNVNALLLGDSALYLCASSLLSGQETQYFGPGTRLLVL.

This clonotype was detected many times. The genes are TRBV7-9 and TRBJ2-7; the D is unclear. Germline V gene sequence: CDR1 SEHNR, CDR2 FQNEAQ (reference sequence). The CDR3 contains 13 residues. V was pared by 0 bases and J by 2 bases, with 5 bases between. Here the CDR3 DNA reads TGTGCCAGCAGCTTAGCGGACCCCTACGAGCAGTACTTC. Its protein product is CASSLADPYEQYF.

The chain uses TRBV19 and TRBJ1-1, with D perhaps matching TRBD1 (6 bases). With 5 bases removed from V and 3 bases from J, the gap between germline ends came to 16 bases. Germline V CDR1 and CDR2: LNHDA, SQIVND (reference sequence). The CDR3 extends over 15 amino acids. The CDR3: CASSWDGTSYTEAFF. The DNA for the CDR3 is TGTGCCAGTAGTTGGGACGGGACATCGTACACTGAAGCTTTCTTT.

This chain links TRBV7-3 with TRBJ2-5, with D maybe TRBD2 (5 bases). The CDR3 covers 13 residues. V lost 3 bases to trimming and J lost 5 bases, with 10 bases between them. Germline V gives CDR1 SGHTA, CDR2 FQGTGA. CDR3 DNA: TGTGCCAGCAGCTTGAGGGTAGCGGAGACCCAGTACTTC. The encoded protein is CASSLRVAETQYF.

V and J are TRBV6-1 and TRBJ2-2; D remains unclear. CDR3 size: 12 residues. V lost 4 bases and J lost 7, with 7 bases in between. CDR1 is MNHNS and CDR2 is SASEGT in the germline V gene. CDR3 DNA sequence: TGTGCCAGCAGTGTCATGGGCGGGGAGCTGTTTTTT. Translation gives CASSVMGGELFF.

The sample holds many counts of this clonotype. The V gene is TRBV11-1, the J gene TRBJ1-1; perhaps TRBD1 as D (5 bases). The CDR3 runs to 16 residues. With 7 bases removed from V and 4 bases from J, the gap between germline ends came to 22 bases. Germline values: CDR1 SGHAT, CDR2 FQDESV (reference sequence). The CDR3 sequence: CASTPWGLGVGTEAFF. The DNA of the CDR3 is TGTGCCAGCACGCCATGGGGTCTGGGGGTTGGCACTGAAGCTTTCTTT. Full variable domain (missing parts from reference TRBV11-1 and TRBJ1-1): EAEVAQSPRYKITEKSQAVAFWCDPISGHATLYWYRQILGQGPELLVQFQDESVVDDSQLPKDRFSAERLKGVDSTLKIQPAELGDSAMYLCASTPWGLGVGTEAFFGQGTRLTVV.

This clonotype was detected many times. CDR3 nucleotide sequence: TGTGCCAGCAGTACCCCGACAGGCCAAGAGACCCAGTACTTC. Amino acids: CASSTPTGQETQYF. The rearrangement uses TRBV6-2 or TRBV6-3 and TRBJ2-5; D might be TRBD1 (6 bases). The V gene's germline CDR1 is MNHEY and CDR2 SVGEGT. The length of the CDR3 is 14 residues. Deletions cut 5 bases from V and 1 base from J, with 11 bases between.

This clonotype has at least ten counts. For the CDR3, the DNA is TGTGCCAGCAGCTTTATTACAAATTTCGAGCAGTACTTC. Encoded protein: CASSFITNFEQYF. The chain links TRBV7-2 to TRBJ2-7; unclear D gene. Germline-derived CDR1 and CDR2 are SGHTA and FQGNSA. The CDR3 spans 13 residues. The V end lost 3 bases, the J end lost 6 bases, and 12 bases lay between the germline ends.

This clonotype was detected ten times or more. The gene calls are TRBV11-2 and TRBJ1-2, with 8 bases identical to TRBD1. This CDR3 has 17 residues. V lost 3 bases and J lost 5; bases outside the gene matches: 14. Germline V gene lookup returns CDR1 SGHAT and CDR2 FQNNGV. The CDR3 nucleotides are TGTGCCAGCAGCTTCCCACTTCTTCCGACAGGGGTATATGGCTACACCTTC. Translating gives CASSFPLLPTGVYGYTF.

This clonotype was seen more than once but under ten times. The chain carries TRBV6-1 and TRBJ1-2, with TRBD1 identical over 7 bases. CDR3 length equals 13 residues. V lost 6 bases to trimming and J lost 6 bases; unmatched junction nucleotides: 7. The germline V gene encodes CDR1 MNHNS and CDR2 SASEGT. The CDR3 DNA is TGTGCCAGCAGCCGTGGACAGGCCGATGGCTACACCTTC. This gives the protein CASSRGQADGYTF.

This clonotype was detected many times. The CDR3 is CASSLVDSRENIQYF. Here the CDR3 DNA reads TGCGCCAGCAGCTTGGTTGACAGCCGAGAAAACATTCAGTACTTC. The chain couples TRBV5-1 to TRBJ2-4; D is perhaps TRBD1 (5 bases). Germline CDR1 SGHRS, CDR2 YFSETQ. This CDR3 contains 15 residues. The V end was cut by 0 bases, the J end by 5 bases, with 12 bases between.

The table lists this clonotype with a few counts. This chain uses TRBV30 with TRBJ2-2; 8 bases are shared with TRBD1. The CDR3 spans 13 residues. After removal of 5 bases from V and 6 bases from J, the junction contained 5 bases not matched to a gene. CDR1 and CDR2 from the germline V gene are GTSNPN and SVGIG (reference sequence). The CDR3 region is CAWQTGGPGELFF. CDR3 nucleotides: TGTGCCTGGCAAACAGGGGGTCCCGGGGAGCTGTTTTTT.

This clonotype has a handful of counts. The chain combines TRBV12-3 or TRBV12-4 with TRBJ2-3; 14 bases are shared with TRBD2. The CDR3 has 16 residues. The J segment lost 5 bases and the V segment lost 5 bases, leaving 6 bases of the junction unmatched. The CDR3 is CASSDPGLAGEDTQYF. CDR3 DNA: TGTGCCAGCAGTGACCCGGGACTAGCGGGGGAAGATACGCAGTATTTT.

The V call is TRBV20-1, the J call TRBJ2-7; TRBD2 matches 13 bases. CDR3 length: 15 residues. The J segment lost 7 bases and the V segment lost 3 bases, leaving 9 bases of the junction unmatched. Per germline, CDR1 DFQATT and CDR2 SNEGSKA (reference sequence). The CDR3 DNA follows: TGCAGTGCTAGTAGTGGGACTAGCGGGATAATAGAGCAGTACTTC. This encodes CSASSGTSGIIEQYF.

The V call is TRBV6-5, the J call TRBJ2-7; 10 bases agree with TRBD2. Per the germline V gene, CDR1 is MNHEY and CDR2 is SVGAGI. V lost 2 bases, J lost 4 bases, and 5 bases stayed unmatched. The CDR3 consists of 15 residues. CDR3 protein: CASSYEVAGGYEQYF. CDR3 sequence (DNA): TGTGCCAGCAGTTACGAAGTAGCGGGAGGTTACGAGCAGTACTTC.

This clonotype was detected ten times or more. This chain joins TRBV20-1 and TRBJ1-1; unclear D gene. The ends were cut back, 6 bases at V and 6 bases at J, with 11 bases in the middle. This CDR3 has 11 amino acids. Germline CDR1 reads DFQATT; CDR2 reads SNEGSKA (reference sequence). The CDR3, as DNA: TGCAGTGCCAATATAGTCCCTGAAGCTTTCTTT. Residues: CSANIVPEAFF.